This TCR beta chain was found in a study of T cell repertoires in cytomegalovirus infection. Study-wide background: Evidence of both CMV infection and a matching HLA type came from public TCR beta signatures. General study points: Dominating the ex vivo response were HLA-C-restricted CMV-specific TCR beta clonotypes. Frequencies of public TCR beta families were cumulated, and this identified carriers of CMV plus the relevant HLA.

About this clonotype: Antigen unknown.

TCRdb re-derived calls from the reads in MiXCR, one entry per CDR3 protein. The top ten clones hold roughly a quarter of a sample with fewer than 200,000 distinct CDR3 sequences, under 15% of them seen once. Looked up from germline, CDR1 is SGHNT and CDR2 is YYREEE (reference sequence). CDR3 size: 16 residues. The V end lost 0 bases, the J end lost 0 bases, and 12 bases lay between the germline ends. The material sequenced was PBMCs. V is TRBV5-4 and J is TRBJ1-1; D perhaps matches TRBD1 (6 bases). The clonotype originates from a human donor in good health (CMV status not recorded). Some clones in this sample may be carry-over from other donors' samples. CDR3 residues: CASSLGPRDMNTEAFF. CDR3 nucleotide sequence: TGTGCCAGCAGCTTGGGGCCCCGGGACATGAACACTGAAGCTTTCTTT.